This TCR beta chain was profiled in a study of radiotherapy plus CTLA-4 blockade in lung cancer. Looking at the study overall: Overall, around 19% of patients showed an objective response, while about 29% attained disease control.

Study-wide points: Clones derived from tumor TCRs expanded in blood after radiotherapy plus ipilimumab.

As regards this clone: Its target is unknown.

TCRdb's table, derived via immunoSEQ multiplex PCR, lists solely in-frame clones and lacks some. The table lists around 100,000 clones, approximately 77% of them singletons. The receptor was derived from a human donor with non-small cell lung cancer that progressed on radiotherapy plus ipilimumab. Some clones in this sample may be carry-over from other donors' samples. This specimen consisted of peripheral blood, obtained from a patient treated with radiotherapy plus ipilimumab.

CDR3 sequence (DNA): TGCAGCGTCTTAAGGCCCTCCCTTGGCACTGAAGCTTTCTTT. Protein sequence: CSVLRPSLGTEAFF. The chain carries TRBV29-1 and TRBJ1-1; the D is unclear. The CDR3 runs 14 residues. Trimming left V 6 bases short and J 4 bases short, with 18 bases between. Germline lookup yields CDR1 SQVTM and CDR2 ANQGSEA.